This T cell receptor (beta chain) was identified during a study of regulatory T cells in long-lasting Graves disease. Trimming at V came to 0 bases and at J to 3 bases, leaving 5 bases not matched to a gene. Germline loops: CDR1 MNHEY, CDR2 SVGAGI. This CDR3 has 16 residues. This clonotype has at least ten counts. Its target is not known. Time point specified: newly diagnosed GD, antithyroid drugs for less than 3 months. Researchers made the TCR library from RNA that was extracted from PBMCs. Study results and caveats: Persistent cases of Graves' showed reduced TCR diversity relative to newly diagnosed patients.

Library construction for TCR beta used iRepertoire HTBI primers and Arm-PCR of CDR3 regions. Methods used by the authors: Identification yielded 60 or so TRBV and 13 to 15 TRBJ segments across samples. One entry per CDR3 protein results from TCRdb running MiXCR on the multiplex PCR reads. The V and J calls were determined by TCRdb, not by the authors. This table holds 400,000 to 450,000 distinct CDR3 sequences, more than 13% found once. This sample was shared with a second study, whose subject was T cells in Graves' hyperthyroidism and ophthalmopathy.

The J gene is TRBJ2-3, the V gene TRBV6-5, with 8 positions matching TRBD1. This clonotype originated in a woman in her 30s with Graves disease. The sample in question was peripheral blood mononuclear cells (PBMCs), obtained at new diagnosis, from a patient treated with antithyroid drugs. Written as DNA, the CDR3 is TGTGCCAGCAGTTACTCACGGACAGGGACAACAGATACGCAGTATTTT. Amino acids: CASSYSRTGTTDTQYF.